This TCR beta chain was retrieved from a study of response to subunit inactivated influenza vaccine. General study findings and limits: After each seasonal influenza vaccination, few new T cells are recruited, the authors suggested.

CDR1 MNHEY and CDR2 SVGAGI come from the germline V gene. This CDR3 is built from 15 residues. V shed 2 bases, J shed 2 bases, and the junction held 6 bases outside the gene matches. TCRdb recomputed calls from the RT-PCR reads with MiXCR, one row per CDR3 protein. The repertoire has over 450,000 distinct CDR3 sequences, over 10% of them found once; the top ten carry over 10%. Concerning this clonotype itself: Antigen specificity is unknown.

The chain has TRBV6-5 and TRBJ2-7, with TRBD1 matching 7 bases. The clonotype originates from a man in his fifties who received an inactivated influenza vaccine. The sequencing here drew on PBMCs from blood, taken roughly 45 days after vaccination. The CDR3 coding sequence is TGTGCCAGCAGTTACCGACAGGGCAAACCCTACGAGCAGTACTTC. The encoded protein is CASSYRQGKPYEQYF.